This T cell receptor beta chain was identified during a study of T cells in Graves' hyperthyroidism and ophthalmopathy. RNA transcripts provided the source from which TCR beta CDR3 regions were amplified. A first-round RT-PCR of the TCR CDR3 used the HTBI primer set. TCRdb redid the calling of the multiplex PCR reads with MiXCR, one entry per CDR3 protein. The sample yields under 300,000 distinct CDR3 sequences, less than 30% seen once. This clonotype was seen a few times. Its matching antigen is unknown. Any patient presenting with uncontrolled infection, other autoimmune disease, pregnancy or lactation was left out. Used for diagnoses were clinical symptoms, serum thyroxine and TRAb, thyroid ultrasound and orbital computed tomography. This blood was taken when hyperthyroidism was first diagnosed, before any ophthalmopathy symptoms existed. General study results and limits: Most thyroid-expanded clonotypes above 0.001 were also found in blood.

Material: blood. The receptor was derived from a man aged 40-50 years with Graves' hyperthyroidism that later progressed to Graves' ophthalmopathy.

DNA for the CDR3: TGCAGCGCTCGGGGGACCGTCTTAAGGGGAGGCTACACCTTC. Translating gives CSARGTVLRGGYTF. The chain employs TRBV29-1 and TRBJ1-2, with a tentative D call TRBD1 (5 bases). The CDR3 is 14 amino acids. Germline V gives CDR1 SQVTM, CDR2 ANQGSEA. The V end was cut by 7 bases, the J end by 8 bases, with 23 bases between.